Listed here is a single TCR beta chain. Its antigen remains unknown. These data are taken from a study of PD-L1 blockade in urothelial cancer. The authors spiked synthetic TCR analog templates into each PCR. TCRdb keeps only in-frame clones here, not all; method: immunoSEQ multiplex PCR. Of around 40,000 clones listed, about 83% are singletons. Findings and caveats of the study: Tumor-associated clones in the blood of durable-benefit patients grew more at 3 weeks.

Sample: PBMCs, taken around atezolizumab (anti-PD-L1) treatment. The receptor was derived from a man in his fifties or sixties with urothelial cancer.

In nucleotides, the CDR3 is TGTGCCAGCACCCCCATCAGGTCGGTTTATGGGGATACGCAGTATTTT. Translated, it gives CASTPIRSVYGDTQYF. The gene calls are TRBV13 and TRBJ2-3, with no clear D. V dropped 7 bases and J dropped 6 bases, with 23 bases sitting between them. Germline CDR1 PRHDT, CDR2 FYEKMQ (reference sequence). The CDR3 has 16 amino acids.